The 23 T cell receptor beta chains below all came from one sample that was sequenced in a study of tissue T cells after allogeneic stem cell transplantation. This table comes from immunoSEQ multiplex PCR, and its TCRdb copy is limited to in-frame clones, with some not included. The table lists thousands of clones, 47% of them singletons, with around 7.1% in the top ten. This sample's time point: mouse harvest day 7 after allogeneic transplant. Tail vein injection delivered 10^7 T-cell-depleted bone marrow cells and 10^6 splenic CD5+ T cells. Material for sequencing was gut tissue. These receptors came from a female BALB/c mouse given C57BL/6 T cells with graft-versus-host disease after an allogeneic hematopoietic cell transplant.

Worth noting for this clone: Mouse names are used for the genes. The read halts 1 residue ahead of the CDR3 end, with the missing end drawn from the germline J gene. The chain couples TRBV3 to TRBJ1-5; TRBD1 is a possible D gene (5 bases). The germline V and J ends were trimmed by 2 bases and 6 bases, with 11 bases remaining between them. From germline, CDR1 is SNHLY and CDR2 FYNGKV (reference sequence). There are 14 residues in the CDR3. CDR3 bases read: TGTGCCAGCAGCTTAAATTTGCAGGGCCAGGCTCCGCTT. Translated, it gives CASSLNLQGQAPL. The full-length CDR3 reads as CASSLNLQGQAPLF.

As regards this clone: Mouse gene names apply. The read ends 1 residue shy of where the CDR3 ends; the end is completed using the germline J gene. The chain carries TRBV30 and TRBJ2-1, with 10 bases identical to TRBD2. The CDR3 loop spans 14 amino acids. Germline V gene data show CDR1 as SQVVS and CDR2 as ANEGSEA. With V trimmed by 5 bases and J by 4 bases, 5 bases remained unmatched. CDR3 residues: CSSPGGARYAEQFF. The DNA read from the CDR3 is TGTAGTTCTCCTGGGGGGGCGCGATATGCTGAGCAGTTC.

This clone was observed a handful of times. Mouse names are used for the genes. The sequence runs out 1 residue before the end of the CDR3; the remainder is reconstructed from the germline J gene. This rearrangement joins TRBV4 to TRBJ2-4; 10 bases agree with TRBD2. Germline V gives CDR1 LGHDT, CDR2 YNNKQL (reference sequence). This CDR3 is built from 13 residues. Unmatched junction bases numbered 1, after V lost 5 bases and J lost 5 bases. CDR3: CASSRTGGNTLYF. CDR3 bases read: TGTGCCAGCAGCCGGACTGGGGGAAACACCTTGTAC.

This clone is deemed medium-sized. Gene names refer to mouse genes. The read ends 1 residue before the CDR3 terminus; that terminus is restored from the germline J gene. The rearrangement links TRBV1 to TRBJ2-7; TRBD2 matches 9 bases. Germline loops: CDR1 NSQYPW, CDR2 LRSPGD (reference sequence). The CDR3 extends over 15 amino acids. Trimming cost V 0 bases and J 2 bases; bases outside gene matches: 2. The CDR3 is CTCSAELGGPYEQYF. CDR3 bases read: TGCACCTGCAGTGCAGAACTGGGGGGACCCTATGAACAGTAC.

A note on this clone: Gene names denote mouse genes. The read ends 1 residue shy of where the CDR3 ends; the end is completed using the germline J gene. The genes are TRBV26 and TRBJ1-3, with 8 bases that match TRBD1. The V segment lost 2 bases and the J segment 2 bases; nucleotides outside the gene matches: 2. The CDR3 has 15 amino acids. Per the germline V gene, CDR1 is KGHPV and CDR2 is FQNQEV (reference sequence). CDR3 sequence: CASSLQQGAGNTLYF. The CDR3 DNA, read in part, is TGTGCCAGCAGTCTGCAACAGGGGGCTGGAAATACGCTCTAT.

This clone showed up just a few times. Germline and genes: mouse. The CDR3 end lies 1 residue beyond the end of the read and is filled in from the germline J gene. The J gene is TRBJ2-7, the V gene TRBV3; 7 bases map to TRBD1. The CDR3 sequence is 14 residues long. Unmatched junction bases numbered 5, after V lost 5 bases and J lost 1 base. Germline V gives CDR1 SNHLY, CDR2 FYNGKV (reference sequence). The CDR3: CASSPGTDSYEQYF. The covered CDR3 bases are TGTGCCAGCAGCCCAGGGACAGATTCCTATGAACAGTAC.

For this clone: These gene names are mouse names. The DNA ends 1 residue before the CDR3 does, and the rest of the CDR3 is filled in from the germline J gene. This chain connects TRBV26 to TRBJ2-5; tentative D call: TRBD2 (5 bases). V shed 6 bases and J shed 0 bases, with 13 bases lying between them. CDR3 length: 15 residues. Germline V gene data show CDR1 as KGHPV and CDR2 as FQNQEV (reference sequence). The CDR3 region is CASRLLGVNQDTQYF. The DNA read from the CDR3 is TGTGCCAGCAGGCTCCTTGGGGTTAACCAAGACACCCAGTAC.

This clone has just a few counts. These gene names are mouse names. The read ends 1 residue shy of where the CDR3 ends; the end is completed using the germline J gene. This chain joins TRBV16 and TRBJ2-4; D perhaps matches TRBD1 (6 bases). V lost 0 bases and J 8 bases, leaving 6 bases between the germline ends. The CDR3 is 12 residues long. Germline V gene lookup returns CDR1 SGHSA and CDR2 FRNQAP. The CDR3 spells CASSLEGGTLYF. The sequenced CDR3 bases are TGTGCAAGCAGCTTAGAAGGGGGCACCTTGTAC.

On this clone itself: Mouse germline and gene names are used. The read ends 1 residue before the CDR3 terminus; that terminus is restored from the germline J gene. This rearrangement joins TRBV20 to TRBJ1-2; 9 bases align to TRBD1. V gave up 1 base and J gave up 4 bases; unmatched junction bases: 1. CDR1 and CDR2 (germline): GFQATS, STVNSAI. The CDR3 runs 13 residues. CDR3 in amino acids: CGARGDRASDYTF. Incomplete CDR3 DNA: TGTGGTGCTAGGGGGGACAGGGCCTCCGACTACACC.

In regard to this clone: All gene names here are mouse names. The CDR3 end lies 1 residue beyond the end of the read and is filled in from the germline J gene. The chain joins TRBV12-1 to TRBJ2-1; TRBD2 might be the D (6 bases). This CDR3 comprises 14 residues. The V gene lost 1 base and the J gene lost 3 bases, with 9 bases spanning the gap. The germline CDR1 and CDR2 sequences are SGHSN and HYEKVE. CDR3 loop: CASSLLGGYAEQFF. CDR3 DNA (partial): TGTGCCAGCTCTCTACTGGGAGGCTATGCTGAGCAGTTC.

This clone came up a few times. The gene names given are mouse names. The read is 1 residue too short to cover the CDR3 end, so that end is filled in from the germline J gene. V is TRBV12-1 and J is TRBJ2-7; weak D call: TRBD1 (7 bases). CDR3 length: 13 amino acids. V lost 0 bases, J lost 4 bases, and 9 bases lay in between. Germline assignment: CDR1 SGHSN and CDR2 HYEKVE. The CDR3 bases that were read are TGTGCCAGCTCTCTCAGGGGGCGATATGAACAGTAC. It encodes CASSLRGRYEQY. The full CDR3 protein reads CASSLRGRYEQYF.

Note on this clone: Gene names follow the mouse nomenclature. Incomplete CDR3 DNA: TGTGCCAGTCGAACAGCAAACTCCGACTACACC. Amino acids: CASRTANSDYT. In full, the CDR3 is CASRTANSDYTF. The chain is built from TRBV26 and TRBJ1-2; no firm D call. The read is 1 residue too short to cover the CDR3 end, so that end is filled in from the germline J gene. This CDR3 contains 12 residues. CDR1 is KGHPV, CDR2 FQNQEV, per germline (reference sequence). V gave up 9 bases and J gave up 0 bases, with 8 bases separating them. Supplemented by reference TRBV26 and TRBJ1-2, the full variable domain reads NSKVIQTPRYLVKGQGQKAKMRCIPEKGHPVVFWYQQNKNNEFKFLINFQNQEVLQQIDMTEKRFSAECPSNSPCSLEIQSSEAGDSALYLCASRTANSDYTFGSGTRLLVI.

In the case of this clone: The listed genes are named as in mouse. Coverage ceases 1 residue before the CDR3 finishes, and the germline J gene fills in the end. The genes are TRBV26 and TRBJ2-4; no firm D call. The CDR3 is made up of 13 amino acids. Trimming removed 4 bases from V and 0 bases from J, with 5 bases in between. Germline CDR1 is KGHPV and CDR2 is FQNQEV (reference sequence). The sequenced part of the CDR3 DNA is TGTGCCAGCAGTCCCACAAGTCAAAACACCTTGTAC. This sequence encodes CASSPTSQNTLY. From start to end, the CDR3 is CASSPTSQNTLYF. The full variable domain, with the rest looked up from reference TRBV26 and TRBJ2-4, is NSKVIQTPRYLVKGQGQKAKMRCIPEKGHPVVFWYQQNKNNEFKFLINFQNQEVLQQIDMTEKRFSAECPSNSPCSLEIQSSEAGDSALYLCASSPTSQNTLYFGAGTRLSVL.

In regard to this clone: Each gene name is a mouse one. Read data end 1 residue before the CDR3 end; the end is taken from the germline J gene. Other DNA sequences of this sample code for an identical CDR3. The chain recombines TRBV26 with TRBJ2-4, with D possibly matching TRBD1 (5 bases). The germline V and J ends were trimmed by 2 bases and 0 bases, with 6 bases remaining between them. The CDR3 length is 14 residues. CDR1 KGHPV and CDR2 FQNQEV come from the germline V gene (reference sequence). CDR3 protein: CASSLQGSQNTLYF. The part of the CDR3 DNA that was read is TGTGCCAGCAGTCTGCAGGGTAGTCAAAACACCTTGTAC.

To note about this clone: Each gene name is a mouse one. Read sequence stops 1 residue before the CDR3 end, and the germline J gene provides the missing end. V is TRBV23 and J is TRBJ2-7; the D segment call TRBD2 is taken from the table without a DNA check. This CDR3 region has 15 residues. Per germline, CDR1 KGHTA and CDR2 FQNQQP. Here the CDR3 reads CSSSQSIGGMGEQYF. The sequenced part of the CDR3 DNA is TGCTCCAGCAGTCAATCGATTGGGGGGATGGGGGAACAGTAC.

About this clone itself: Gene names are the mouse ones. The read falls 1 residue short of the CDR3 end, and the missing part is taken from the germline J gene. This chain joins TRBV3 and TRBJ2-3; D could derive from TRBD1 or TRBD2 (5 bases each). Germline V gene data show CDR1 as SNHLY and CDR2 as FYNGKV (reference sequence). The CDR3 consists of 15 residues. Trimming stripped 1 base from V and 0 bases from J, with 8 bases between. The sequenced CDR3 bases are TGTGCCAGCAGCTTAGTCGGGGCTAGTGCAGAAACGCTGTAT. Translated: CASSLVGASAETLY. The whole CDR3 sequence reads CASSLVGASAETLYF.

Of note for this clone: The genes and germline here are from mouse. The sequenced fragment ends 1 residue before the CDR3 boundary, so the rest is inferred from the germline J gene. Other DNA sequences from this sample encode an identical CDR3 as well. The rearrangement links TRBV3 to TRBJ2-3; 14 nucleotides line up with TRBD2. This CDR3 region has 17 residues. CDR1 is SNHLY, CDR2 FYNGKV, per germline (reference sequence). After removal of 5 bases from V and 1 base from J, the junction contained 5 bases not matched to a gene. This chain's CDR3 is CASSPGLGGRGAETLYF. The CDR3 DNA, read in part, is TGTGCCAGCAGCCCGGGACTGGGGGGGCGCGGTGCAGAAACGCTGTAT.

This clone was detected only a few times. Gene names are the mouse ones. The CDR3 end falls 1 residue outside the read, so it is completed with the germline J gene. The chain has TRBV26 and TRBJ2-7; 7 positions match TRBD1. CDR3 size: 13 residues. Germline-derived CDR1 and CDR2 are KGHPV and FQNQEV (reference sequence). V lost 4 bases and J lost 4; bases outside the gene matches: 4. The part of the CDR3 DNA that was read is TGTGCCAGCAGTCCGGGACAGCCTTATGAACAGTAC. Amino acid sequence: CASSPGQPYEQY. The full CDR3 protein is CASSPGQPYEQYF.

Regarding this clone: A much larger clonotype is one base distant, so this may be a read error. Genes here carry mouse names. CDR3 bases read: TGTGCCAGCGGTGATGGACTGGGGGGAGGTGAACAGTAC. As protein: CASGDGLGGGEQY. The whole CDR3 is CASGDGLGGGEQYF. This rearrangement joins TRBV13-2 to TRBJ2-7, with 10 nucleotides matching TRBD2. The read stops 1 residue short of the end of the CDR3; the missing end is completed from the germline J gene. Germline CDR1 and CDR2: NNHNN and SYGAGS (reference sequence). V lost 0 bases and J lost 6; bases outside the gene matches: 3. The CDR3 loop spans 14 amino acids.

This clone was counted between two and nine times. Mouse germline and gene names are used. The DNA ends 1 residue before the CDR3 does, and the rest of the CDR3 is filled in from the germline J gene. The V and J genes are TRBV3 and TRBJ2-1; 12 bases are shared with TRBD2. Germline CDR1 SNHLY, CDR2 FYNGKV (reference sequence). There are 15 residues in the CDR3. With V trimmed by 5 bases and J by 6 bases, 5 bases remained unmatched. CDR3 sequence: CASSPTGGARAEQFF. The sequenced CDR3 bases are TGTGCCAGCAGCCCGACTGGGGGGGCGCGTGCTGAGCAGTTC.

This clone was counted between two and nine times. Gene names refer to mouse genes. The part of the CDR3 DNA that was read is TGTGCCAGCGGTGATCGGAGACTTTCCAACGAAAGATTATTT. This translates into CASGDRRLSNERLF. The CDR3, in full, reads CASGDRRLSNERLFF. This chain links TRBV13-2 with TRBJ1-4; D is ambiguous. Read data end 1 residue before the CDR3 end; the end is taken from the germline J gene. This CDR3 contains 15 residues. CDR1 and CDR2 from the germline V gene are NNHNN and SYGAGS (reference sequence). V was clipped by 1 base and J by 0 bases, with 7 bases between them.

About this clone: Mouse gene names and germline throughout. The CDR3 is cut off 1 residue early in the read; its end comes from the germline J gene. The chain uses TRBV26 and TRBJ2-1, with D tentatively TRBD1 or TRBD2 (5 bases each). Trimming pared 8 bases from V and 1 base from J, leaving 6 bases between. There are 12 residues in the CDR3. CDR1 is KGHPV, CDR2 FQNQEV, per germline (reference sequence). The sequenced CDR3 bases are TGTGCCAGCGGGGACAACTATGCTGAGCAGTTC. It encodes CASGDNYAEQF. The CDR3 as a whole reads CASGDNYAEQFF.

This clone was found a few times. Mouse gene names apply. The sequenced fragment ends 1 residue before the CDR3 boundary, so the rest is inferred from the germline J gene. J is TRBJ1-1 and V is TRBV26; no definite D call. CDR1 is KGHPV and CDR2 is FQNQEV in the germline V gene (reference sequence). The CDR3 consists of 13 residues. Between the trimmed V and J ends, which lost 3 bases and 5 bases, there was a span of 10 bases. The sequenced part of the CDR3 DNA is TGTGCCAGCAGTCTTTCAAAACCGACAGAAGTCTTC. Its translation: CASSLSKPTEVF. The CDR3, in full, reads CASSLSKPTEVFF.